This T cell receptor beta chain appears in the sequencing data of a study of regulatory T cells in long-lasting Graves disease. The TCR beta library used iRepertoire HTBI primers with Arm-PCR amplification of CDR3. TCRdb called the multiplex PCR reads again in MiXCR, with one record for every CDR3 protein. The sample carries over 500,000 distinct CDR3 sequences, about 15% recorded once. The CDR3 sequence is 14 residues long. Germline lookup yields CDR1 DFQATT and CDR2 SNEGSKA (reference sequence). With V trimmed by 5 bases and J by 2 bases, 9 bases remained unmatched. This clonotype was detected only a few times. Time point given: newly diagnosed GD, antithyroid drugs for less than 3 months. With RNA extracted from PBMCs as input, the TCR library was made. These data were also filed under a second study, of T cells in Graves' hyperthyroidism and ophthalmopathy.

Sequencing was performed on peripheral blood mononuclear cells (PBMCs), taken at new diagnosis, from a patient treated with antithyroid drugs. The source is a man aged 18 to 35 with Graves disease. J is TRBJ2-7 and V is TRBV20-1; 7 nucleotides line up with TRBD1. CDR3 in DNA: TGCAGTGCTCATACCCCGGGACAGCCCTACGAGCAGTACTTC. This sequence encodes CSAHTPGQPYEQYF.